This entry lists 32 T cell receptor beta chains sequenced from one sample in a study of CD8 T cells in Susac syndrome. With random hexamers, reverse transcription was performed on about 0.5 to 1 ug of RNA. TCRdb independently ran MiXCR on the immunoSEQ multiplex PCR reads; one entry per CDR3 protein. The sample lists approximately 70,000 distinct CDR3 sequences, around 96% occurring once. Sequenced input: CD8+ T cells from PBMCs. The receptors shown here come from a human donor with multiple sclerosis.

The chain is built from TRBV12-3 or TRBV12-4 and TRBJ2-7, with 9 bases aligning to TRBD2. This CDR3 contains 15 residues. Germline trimming cut 5 bases from V and 2 bases from J; bases unmatched to any gene: 7. The CDR3 nucleotides read TGTGCCAGCAGTGCGACTAGCGGTGTTACCTACGAGCAGTACTTC. Its translation: CASSATSGVTYEQYF.

The V call is TRBV9, the J call TRBJ2-7; D is undetermined. V lost 4 bases and J 1 base, leaving 18 bases between the germline ends. This CDR3 comprises 16 residues. CDR1 and CDR2 (germline): SGDLS, YYNGEE. CDR3 nucleotide sequence: TGTGCCAGCAGCTACACCCCAACCAAGGCGTCCTACGAGCAGTACTTC. It translates to CASSYTPTKASYEQYF.

A few counts support this clonotype. V gene TRBV7-9 combines with J gene TRBJ1-1; D remains ambiguous. Trimming shortened V by 6 bases and J by 5 bases, and 10 bases separated the two germline ends. CDR1 SEHNR and CDR2 FQNEAQ come from the germline V gene (reference sequence). This CDR3 spans 12 amino acids. The CDR3 spells CASSRVGTEAFF. CDR3 nucleotide sequence: TGTGCCAGCAGTAGGGTCGGGACTGAAGCTTTCTTT. Together with reference TRBV7-9 and TRBJ1-1, the CDR3 gives the full variable domain: DTGVSQNPRHKITKRGQNVTFRCDPISEHNRLYWYRQTLGQGPEFLTYFQNEAQLEKSRLLSDRFSAERPKGSFSTLEIQRTEQGDSAMYLCASSRVGTEAFFGQGTRLTVV.

V is TRBV27 and J is TRBJ2-5, with D unresolved. Between the trimmed V and J ends, which lost 3 bases and 3 bases, there was a span of 11 bases. The CDR3 sequence is 14 residues long. Germline-derived CDR1 and CDR2 are MNHEY and SMNVEV (reference sequence). The CDR3 reads CASSFISAKETQYF. DNA of the CDR3: TGTGCCAGCAGTTTCATCTCGGCCAAAGAGACCCAGTACTTC.

The chain links TRBV3-1 to TRBJ2-3, with D perhaps matching TRBD2 (6 bases). Trimming took 3 bases from V and 2 from J, leaving 15 bases between them. From germline, CDR1 is LGHDT and CDR2 YNNKEL (reference sequence). The CDR3 consists of 16 residues. The CDR3 protein is CASSHGTEEPTDTQYF. The CDR3 nucleotides are TGTGCCAGCAGCCACGGGACTGAAGAACCCACAGATACGCAGTATTTT.

The gene calls are TRBV5-1 and TRBJ2-1; weak D call: TRBD1 (5 bases). Per the germline V gene, CDR1 is SGHRS and CDR2 is YFSETQ. Deletions cut 1 base from V and 0 bases from J, with 20 bases between. The CDR3 is made up of 19 amino acids. The CDR3 loop is CASSLNQGPAVGSYNEQFF. The CDR3 bases are TGCGCCAGCAGCTTGAATCAGGGTCCCGCTGTGGGCTCCTACAATGAGCAGTTCTTC. Variable domain in full (rest from reference TRBV5-1 and TRBJ2-1): KAGVTQTPRYLIKTRGQQVTLSCSPISGHRSVSWYQQTPGQGLQFLFEYFSETQRNKGNFPGRFSGRQFSNSRSEMNVSTLELGDSALYLCASSLNQGPAVGSYNEQFFGPGTRLTVL.

The chain has TRBV12-3 or TRBV12-4 and TRBJ2-5; 7 bases map to TRBD2. The CDR3 has 14 residues. V shed 5 bases and J 1 base; nucleotides not matched to a gene: 4. This CDR3 reads CASSRGGFQETQYF. As DNA, the CDR3 is TGTGCCAGCAGTCGCGGGGGATTCCAAGAGACCCAGTACTTC.

This clonotype was counted a few times. The DNA of the CDR3 is TGTGCCAGCAGTTTGAGCGGGGGCTCCTACAATGAGCAGTTCTTC. It is translated as CASSLSGGSYNEQFF. The chain is built from TRBV28 and TRBJ2-1; 8 bases map to TRBD2. J was trimmed by 0 bases and V by 3 bases; bases with no gene match: 1. Looked up from germline, CDR1 is MDHEN and CDR2 is SYDVKM. The CDR3 sequence is 15 residues long.

The rearrangement uses TRBV28 and TRBJ1-6; TRBD1 aligns across 7 bases. This CDR3 is built from 15 residues. Trimming at V came to 4 bases and at J to 7 bases, leaving 7 bases not matched to a gene. The germline gives CDR1 MDHEN, CDR2 SYDVKM. Here the CDR3 DNA reads TGTGCCAGCAGTTACCTCGGACAGGACAATTCACCCCTCCACTTT. It yields the protein CASSYLGQDNSPLHF. Full variable domain (outside the CDR3, taken from reference TRBV28 and TRBJ1-6): DVKVTQSSRYLVKRTGEKVFLECVQDMDHENMFWYRQDPGLGLRLIYFSYDVKMKEKGDIPEGYSVSREKKERFSLILESASTNQTSMYLCASSYLGQDNSPLHFGNGTRLTVT.

The chain couples TRBV5-6 to TRBJ2-7, with D unresolved. CDR1 and CDR2 (germline): SGHDT, YYEEEE. Trimming cost V 0 bases and J 5 bases, with 6 bases left between them. The CDR3 runs 12 residues. The CDR3 bases are TGTGCCAGCAGCTTGGCCAAGGACGAGCAGTACTTC. It yields the protein CASSLAKDEQYF.

The chain carries TRBV12-3 or TRBV12-4 and TRBJ1-1; maybe TRBD1 (5 bases). V dropped 5 bases and J dropped 1 base, with 11 bases sitting between them. The CDR3 length is 14 residues. Here the CDR3 reads CASSPGRRNTEAFF. The CDR3 DNA follows: TGTGCCAGCAGTCCGGGACGGAGGAACACTGAAGCTTTCTTT.

This clonotype has only one observation. The rearrangement joins TRBV7-3 to TRBJ2-3; D ambiguous. The CDR3 is 14 amino acids. Germline CDR1 SGHTA, CDR2 FQGTGA. Trimming stripped 5 bases from V and 2 bases from J, with 11 bases between. The CDR3 here is CASSQDQPTDTQYF. The CDR3 region has the DNA TGTGCCAGCAGCCAGGACCAACCCACAGATACGCAGTATTTT.

V usage is TRBV6-6 and J usage is TRBJ2-2, with D hard to call. Germline assignment: CDR1 MNHNY and CDR2 SVGAGI (reference sequence). This CDR3 has 13 residues. Trimming took off 0 bases at V and 6 bases at J, with 5 bases between the two ends. CDR3 in DNA: TGTGCCAGCAGTTACTCGATCCCCGGGGAGCTGTTTTTT. This translates into CASSYSIPGELFF.

The chain employs TRBV7-3 and TRBJ2-1; 9 bases fit TRBD2. Germline lookup yields CDR1 SGHTA and CDR2 FQGTGA. The CDR3 runs 19 residues. V dropped 1 base and J dropped 0; count of bases not matched to a gene: 10. The CDR3 nucleotides read TGTGCCAGCAGCTTAAATTTGGCGGGAGGGTACAGCTCCTACAATGAGCAGTTCTTC. Amino acid sequence: CASSLNLAGGYSSYNEQFF.

The V call is TRBV29-1, the J call TRBJ1-1; perhaps TRBD1 as D (5 bases). Germline V CDR1 and CDR2: SQVTM, ANQGSEA. V gave up 3 bases and J gave up 5 bases, with 10 bases separating them. This CDR3 is 12 amino acids long. The CDR3 spells CSVDQGLTEAFF. CDR3 nucleotide sequence: TGCAGCGTTGACCAGGGTTTGACTGAAGCTTTCTTT.

The chain is built from TRBV29-1 and TRBJ2-3; 14 nucleotides agree with TRBD2. V dropped 6 bases and J dropped 2; count of bases not matched to a gene: 4. Germline CDR1 reads SQVTM; CDR2 reads ANQGSEA. The CDR3 runs to 15 residues. Here the CDR3 reads CSVGGLAGDTDTQYF. Written as DNA, the CDR3 is TGCAGCGTCGGGGGACTAGCGGGGGACACAGATACGCAGTATTTT.

The chain employs TRBV6-5 and TRBJ2-5; tentatively, D is TRBD2 (7 bases). V was clipped by 4 bases and J by 3 bases, with 12 bases between them. Germline CDR1 reads MNHEY; CDR2 reads SVGAGI. The CDR3 is 14 amino acids. The CDR3 reads CASSSGGQEETQYF. For the CDR3, the DNA is TGTGCCAGCAGTTCGGGGGGACAAGAAGAGACCCAGTACTTC.

The gene calls are TRBV27 and TRBJ2-1; D remains ambiguous. This CDR3 has 11 amino acids. The germline CDR1 and CDR2 sequences are MNHEY and SMNVEV (reference sequence). Trimming stripped 7 bases from V and 4 bases from J, with 5 bases between. The CDR3 bases are TGTGCCAGCAAGATATACAATGAGCAGTTCTTC. Protein: CASKIYNEQFF.

The chain couples TRBV6-2 or TRBV6-3 to TRBJ2-1; no clear D. Germline V gives CDR1 MNHEY, CDR2 SVGEGT. The CDR3 covers 12 residues. The CDR3 DNA sequence: TGTGCTACAGCGCCTGCGGACAATGAGCAGTTCTTC. Translation: CATAPADNEQFF.

This clonotype has a single count. This rearrangement joins TRBV15 to TRBJ2-1; 9 bases align to TRBD2. The CDR3 is made up of 19 amino acids. The V gene end was trimmed by 4 bases and the J gene end by 0 bases; junction bases not matched to a gene: 13. Germline assignment: CDR1 LNHNV and CDR2 YYDKDF (reference sequence). This chain's CDR3 is CATSISPGTSSYSYNEQFF. The CDR3 coding sequence is TGTGCCACCAGCATCTCCCCCGGGACTAGCTCCTACTCCTACAATGAGCAGTTCTTC.

The chain links TRBV12-3 or TRBV12-4 to TRBJ2-5, with D maybe TRBD1 (5 bases). The CDR3 is 13 residues long. Trimming took off 3 bases at V and 2 bases at J, with 7 bases between the two ends. This CDR3 is CASSFKGQETQYF. The CDR3 coding sequence is TGTGCCAGCAGTTTTAAGGGGCAAGAGACCCAGTACTTC.

The chain links TRBV27 to TRBJ2-7; D is undetermined. Germline V CDR1 and CDR2: MNHEY, SMNVEV (reference sequence). Trimming stripped 10 bases from V and 3 bases from J, with 16 bases between. The CDR3 contains 13 residues. CDR3 in amino acids: CATSHGVLYEQYF. The CDR3 DNA follows: TGTGCCACCTCCCATGGGGTTCTCTACGAGCAGTACTTC.

V is TRBV19 and J is TRBJ2-7, with a weak D call TRBD1 (5 bases). Trimming left V 5 bases short and J 0 bases short, with 8 bases between. This CDR3 contains 13 residues. Germline-derived CDR1 and CDR2 are LNHDA and SQIVND (reference sequence). For the CDR3, the DNA is TGTGCCAGTAGTCCGGACACCTCCTACGAGCAGTACTTC. It yields the protein CASSPDTSYEQYF. Using reference TRBV19 and TRBJ2-7 for the parts outside the CDR3, the full variable domain is DGGITQSPKYLFRKEGQNVTLSCEQNLNHDAMYWYRQDPGQGLRLIYYSQIVNDFQKGDIAEGYSVSREKKESFPLTVTSAQKNPTAFYLCASSPDTSYEQYFGPGTRLTVT.

This chain joins TRBV24-1 and TRBJ2-4; tentatively, D is TRBD2 (6 bases). Deletions cut 2 bases from V and 0 bases from J, with 10 bases between. Germline-derived CDR1 and CDR2 are KGHDR and SFDVKD. The CDR3 loop spans 16 amino acids. In nucleotides, the CDR3 is TGTGCCACCAGTGATTGGCGGGGTCTAGCCAAAAACATTCAGTACTTC. This codes for CATSDWRGLAKNIQYF.

This rearrangement joins TRBV7-2 to TRBJ2-7, with D perhaps matching TRBD2 (5 bases). Germline loops: CDR1 SGHTA, CDR2 FQGNSA. The V end lost 1 base, the J end lost 6 bases, and 25 bases lay between the germline ends. This CDR3 region has 18 residues. CDR3 sequence: CASSLVRPLVFSTREQYF. The DNA of the CDR3 is TGTGCCAGCAGCTTAGTCCGGCCACTAGTATTCTCAACACGCGAGCAGTACTTC. Full variable domain (outside the CDR3, taken from reference TRBV7-2 and TRBJ2-7): GAGVSQSPSNKVTEKGKDVELRCDPISGHTALYWYRQSLGQGLEFLIYFQGNSAPDKSGLPSDRFSAERTGGSVSTLTIQRTQQEDSAVYLCASSLVRPLVFSTREQYFGPGTRLTVT.

This rearrangement joins TRBV28 to TRBJ2-7; perhaps TRBD2 as D (6 bases). V shed 3 bases and J shed 0 bases, with 15 bases lying between them. CDR1 MDHEN and CDR2 SYDVKM come from the germline V gene. This CDR3 has 16 amino acids. The CDR3 loop reads CASSFWRAGSSYEQYF. As DNA, the CDR3 is TGTGCCAGCAGTTTCTGGCGGGCCGGGAGCTCCTACGAGCAGTACTTC. The full variable domain, with the rest looked up from reference TRBV28 and TRBJ2-7, is DVKVTQSSRYLVKRTGEKVFLECVQDMDHENMFWYRQDPGLGLRLIYFSYDVKMKEKGDIPEGYSVSREKKERFSLILESASTNQTSMYLCASSFWRAGSSYEQYFGPGTRLTVT.

The chain uses TRBV7-9 and TRBJ2-2; 7 nucleotides match TRBD1. V shed 4 bases, J shed 4 bases, and the junction held 9 bases outside the gene matches. This CDR3 is 16 amino acids long. From germline, CDR1 is SEHNR and CDR2 FQNEAQ (reference sequence). The DNA of the CDR3 is TGTGCCAGCAGCTCAACAGACAGGGTCGGCACCGGGGAGCTGTTTTTT. Translated: CASSSTDRVGTGELFF.

This sequence joins TRBV27 and TRBJ2-5; possibly TRBD2 for D (7 bases). Trimming took 3 bases from V and 5 from J, leaving 25 bases between them. The CDR3 runs 18 residues. Germline lookup yields CDR1 MNHEY and CDR2 SMNVEV (reference sequence). CDR3 DNA sequence: TGTGCCAGCAGTTTTACCCCCTTAGGGGGAGGGCCAGGGGAGACCCAGTACTTC. Protein product: CASSFTPLGGGPGETQYF.

V gene TRBV27 combines with J gene TRBJ2-1, with D unclear. The germline V and J ends were trimmed by 2 bases and 2 bases, with 10 bases remaining between them. This CDR3 spans 15 amino acids. Per germline, CDR1 MNHEY and CDR2 SMNVEV (reference sequence). The CDR3 DNA is TGTGCCAGCAGTTTAGCTACGAGTACCTACAATGAGCAGTTCTTC. Translated: CASSLATSTYNEQFF.

This clonotype was observed once. V is TRBV7-8 and J is TRBJ1-3; D gene ambiguous. In germline, CDR1 is SGHVS, CDR2 FQNEAQ. Trimming stripped 5 bases from V and 0 bases from J, with 11 bases between. There are 15 residues in the CDR3. CDR3 amino acids: CASSPGDDSGNTIYF. The CDR3 DNA follows: TGTGCCAGCAGCCCGGGTGACGACTCTGGAAACACCATATATTTT.

The gene calls are TRBV12-3 or TRBV12-4 and TRBJ2-1, with 9 bases identical to TRBD1. CDR3 length equals 14 residues. V dropped 5 bases and J dropped 9; count of bases not matched to a gene: 8. Here the CDR3 reads CASSNRDRAIEQFF. The CDR3, as DNA: TGTGCCAGCAGTAACCGGGACAGGGCGATTGAGCAGTTCTTC.

The chain carries TRBV6-5 and TRBJ1-4; D gene ambiguous. Germline CDR1 and CDR2: MNHEY and SVGAGI. Trimming pared 2 bases from V and 1 base from J, leaving 26 bases between. The CDR3 contains 21 residues. The CDR3 region is CASSYSVVGWTELGTNEKLFF. The CDR3 nucleotides read TGTGCCAGCAGTTACAGTGTGGTAGGGTGGACGGAGCTTGGAACTAATGAAAAACTGTTTTTT.